This T cell receptor (beta chain) was sequenced in a study of cytomegalovirus exposure and HLA in healthy donors. Overall study findings and caveats: Solely CMV serostatus was available to characterize immune exposure. Follow-up analysis later connected one missense variant in DCLRE1C with trimming of TCR beta V- and J-genes.

This clone was counted a few times. The antigen remains unidentified. Though nominally healthy at sampling, donors likely had unrecorded immune exposures. PCR involved 60 Vbeta and 13 Jbeta primers. Sequencing used immunoSEQ multiplex PCR; TCRdb keeps in-frame clones, though not all of them. Found here are 97,000 or so clones, roughly a tenth of them singletons; the top ten hold around 4.9%. The sequence was collected from a man aged 50 to 60 in good health and CMV-seropositive. The material sequenced was PBMCs.

The CDR3 bases are TGTGCCAGCAGTCTTCGACAGGGCCTAGCCAAAAACATTCAGTACTTC. Translation: CASSLRQGLAKNIQYF. The J gene is TRBJ2-4, the V gene TRBV27, with 7 bases fitting TRBD1. With V trimmed by 5 bases and J by 0 bases, 7 bases remained unmatched. This CDR3 region has 16 residues. Per the germline V gene, CDR1 is MNHEY and CDR2 is SMNVEV (reference sequence).